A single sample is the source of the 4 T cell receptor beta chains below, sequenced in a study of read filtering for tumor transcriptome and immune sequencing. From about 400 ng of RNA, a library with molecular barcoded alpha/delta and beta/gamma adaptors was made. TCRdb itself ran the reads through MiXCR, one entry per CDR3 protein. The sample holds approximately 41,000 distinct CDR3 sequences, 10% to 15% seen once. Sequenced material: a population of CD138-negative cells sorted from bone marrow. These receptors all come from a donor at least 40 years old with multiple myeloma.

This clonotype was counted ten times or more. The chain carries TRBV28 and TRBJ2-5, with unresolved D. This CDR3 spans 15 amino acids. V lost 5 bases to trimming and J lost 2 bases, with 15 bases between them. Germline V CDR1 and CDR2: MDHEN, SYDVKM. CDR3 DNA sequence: TGTGCCAGCAGTCCCAATGAGCAAACGCAAGAGACCCAGTACTTC. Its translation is CASSPNEQTQETQYF.

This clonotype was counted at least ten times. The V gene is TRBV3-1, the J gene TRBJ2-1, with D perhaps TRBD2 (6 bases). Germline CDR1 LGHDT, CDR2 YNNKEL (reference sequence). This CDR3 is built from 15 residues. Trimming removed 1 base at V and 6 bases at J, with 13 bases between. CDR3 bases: TGTGCCAGCAGCCAAGTCGCTAGGGGAGGCAATGAGCAGTTCTTC. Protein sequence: CASSQVARGGNEQFF.

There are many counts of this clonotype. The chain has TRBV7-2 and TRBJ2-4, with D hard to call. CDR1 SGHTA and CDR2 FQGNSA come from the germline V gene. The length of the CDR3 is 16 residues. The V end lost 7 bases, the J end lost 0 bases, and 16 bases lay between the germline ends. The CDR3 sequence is CASTNRAYEAKNIQYF. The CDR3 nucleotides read TGTGCCAGCACCAACAGAGCCTATGAAGCCAAAAACATTCAGTACTTC.

The DNA of the CDR3 is TGTGCCAGCAGCTTAGCGGGACTAGCGGTGAACACCGGGGAGCTGTTTTTT. Translated: CASSLAGLAVNTGELFF. This chain joins TRBV11-2 and TRBJ2-2; 11 bases agree with TRBD2. This CDR3 is built from 17 residues. Germline assignment: CDR1 SGHAT and CDR2 FQNNGV. V shed 1 base and J 1 base; nucleotides not matched to a gene: 2.